Listed here is a single T cell receptor beta chain. Since a much larger clone is just one base distant, this may be a read error. Here immunoSEQ multiplex PCR was the method, and the copy in TCRdb shows in-frame clones only, minus some. The repertoire has about 2 million clones, approximately 95% of them found once; the top ten carry 0.1% to 0.15%. The CDR3 has 13 residues. In germline, CDR1 is ENHRY, CDR2 SYGVKD. V gave up 8 bases and J gave up 9 bases; unmatched junction bases: 10. The study enrolled healthy HIV-negative adults without recent acute infections or vaccinations as donors. This entry belongs to a study of shared clonotypes between healthy human individuals. Overall study context: There were three CD4 naive, three CD4 memory, two CD8 naive and one CD8 memory plates per donor.

The chain has TRBV10-3 and TRBJ1-5; 7 bases are a match to TRBD1. This receptor was taken from a man between 18 and 35 years old in good health. The sequencing sample was made of naive CD4+ T cells sorted from blood. This sample's subset: CD45RA+ positively selected. The CDR3 bases are TGTGCCATCGGACAGGCGCCCGGGGGGCCCCAGCATTTT. It specifies CAIGQAPGGPQHF.